Given below is one T cell receptor (beta chain) in context. From germline, CDR1 is SGHDT and CDR2 YYEEEE. This CDR3 region has 16 residues. The V and J ends lost 3 bases and 1 base, in that order; junction bases with no gene match: 8. The protocol was immunoSEQ multiplex PCR, while the TCRdb copy is restricted to in-frame clones and leaves out a portion. Of more than 550,000 clones in the sample, around 91% were seen once. The data are from a study of shared clonotypes between healthy human individuals. The source material was memory CD8+ T cells from PBMCs. Subset given: CD45RO+ cells pooled with CCR7-negative TemRA cells. The receptor was derived from a man younger than 35 in good health. Some clones in this sample may be carry-over from other donors' samples. The chain employs TRBV5-6 and TRBJ2-7; 9 nucleotides agree with TRBD2. CDR3 loop: CASSSPTSGYSYEQYF. CDR3 nucleotide sequence: TGTGCCAGCAGCTCTCCAACTAGCGGGTATTCCTACGAGCAGTACTTC.